The T cell receptor (beta chain) described here comes from a study of T cells in Graves' hyperthyroidism and ophthalmopathy. It was RNA transcripts that yielded the amplified TCR beta CDR3 regions. Initially, a first-round RT-PCR of the TCR CDR3 employed the HTBI primer set. TCRdb re-called the multiplex PCR reads through MiXCR, storing one row per CDR3 protein. Of about 530,000 distinct CDR3 sequences in the sample, more than 15% were seen once. V lost 1 base, J lost 8 bases, and 17 bases lay in between. The CDR3 is 16 amino acids. CDR1 SGHVS and CDR2 FQNEAQ come from the germline V gene. What was sequenced was blood. The clonotype comes from a young woman with Graves' ophthalmopathy. The rearrangement links TRBV7-8 to TRBJ1-4, with D possibly TRBD1 on 6 matching bases. The CDR3 loop reads CASSLGPSGAEEKLFF. In DNA form, the CDR3 reads TGTGCCAGCAGCTTAGGCCCCTCGGGGGCAGAAGAAAAACTGTTTTTT. Complete variable domain (other parts from reference TRBV7-8 and TRBJ1-4): GAGVSQSPRYKVAKRGQDVALRCDPISGHVSLFWYQQALGQGPEFLTYFQNEAQLDKSGLPSDRFFAERPEGSVSTLKIQRTQQEDSAVYLCASSLGPSGAEEKLFFGSGTQLSVL.